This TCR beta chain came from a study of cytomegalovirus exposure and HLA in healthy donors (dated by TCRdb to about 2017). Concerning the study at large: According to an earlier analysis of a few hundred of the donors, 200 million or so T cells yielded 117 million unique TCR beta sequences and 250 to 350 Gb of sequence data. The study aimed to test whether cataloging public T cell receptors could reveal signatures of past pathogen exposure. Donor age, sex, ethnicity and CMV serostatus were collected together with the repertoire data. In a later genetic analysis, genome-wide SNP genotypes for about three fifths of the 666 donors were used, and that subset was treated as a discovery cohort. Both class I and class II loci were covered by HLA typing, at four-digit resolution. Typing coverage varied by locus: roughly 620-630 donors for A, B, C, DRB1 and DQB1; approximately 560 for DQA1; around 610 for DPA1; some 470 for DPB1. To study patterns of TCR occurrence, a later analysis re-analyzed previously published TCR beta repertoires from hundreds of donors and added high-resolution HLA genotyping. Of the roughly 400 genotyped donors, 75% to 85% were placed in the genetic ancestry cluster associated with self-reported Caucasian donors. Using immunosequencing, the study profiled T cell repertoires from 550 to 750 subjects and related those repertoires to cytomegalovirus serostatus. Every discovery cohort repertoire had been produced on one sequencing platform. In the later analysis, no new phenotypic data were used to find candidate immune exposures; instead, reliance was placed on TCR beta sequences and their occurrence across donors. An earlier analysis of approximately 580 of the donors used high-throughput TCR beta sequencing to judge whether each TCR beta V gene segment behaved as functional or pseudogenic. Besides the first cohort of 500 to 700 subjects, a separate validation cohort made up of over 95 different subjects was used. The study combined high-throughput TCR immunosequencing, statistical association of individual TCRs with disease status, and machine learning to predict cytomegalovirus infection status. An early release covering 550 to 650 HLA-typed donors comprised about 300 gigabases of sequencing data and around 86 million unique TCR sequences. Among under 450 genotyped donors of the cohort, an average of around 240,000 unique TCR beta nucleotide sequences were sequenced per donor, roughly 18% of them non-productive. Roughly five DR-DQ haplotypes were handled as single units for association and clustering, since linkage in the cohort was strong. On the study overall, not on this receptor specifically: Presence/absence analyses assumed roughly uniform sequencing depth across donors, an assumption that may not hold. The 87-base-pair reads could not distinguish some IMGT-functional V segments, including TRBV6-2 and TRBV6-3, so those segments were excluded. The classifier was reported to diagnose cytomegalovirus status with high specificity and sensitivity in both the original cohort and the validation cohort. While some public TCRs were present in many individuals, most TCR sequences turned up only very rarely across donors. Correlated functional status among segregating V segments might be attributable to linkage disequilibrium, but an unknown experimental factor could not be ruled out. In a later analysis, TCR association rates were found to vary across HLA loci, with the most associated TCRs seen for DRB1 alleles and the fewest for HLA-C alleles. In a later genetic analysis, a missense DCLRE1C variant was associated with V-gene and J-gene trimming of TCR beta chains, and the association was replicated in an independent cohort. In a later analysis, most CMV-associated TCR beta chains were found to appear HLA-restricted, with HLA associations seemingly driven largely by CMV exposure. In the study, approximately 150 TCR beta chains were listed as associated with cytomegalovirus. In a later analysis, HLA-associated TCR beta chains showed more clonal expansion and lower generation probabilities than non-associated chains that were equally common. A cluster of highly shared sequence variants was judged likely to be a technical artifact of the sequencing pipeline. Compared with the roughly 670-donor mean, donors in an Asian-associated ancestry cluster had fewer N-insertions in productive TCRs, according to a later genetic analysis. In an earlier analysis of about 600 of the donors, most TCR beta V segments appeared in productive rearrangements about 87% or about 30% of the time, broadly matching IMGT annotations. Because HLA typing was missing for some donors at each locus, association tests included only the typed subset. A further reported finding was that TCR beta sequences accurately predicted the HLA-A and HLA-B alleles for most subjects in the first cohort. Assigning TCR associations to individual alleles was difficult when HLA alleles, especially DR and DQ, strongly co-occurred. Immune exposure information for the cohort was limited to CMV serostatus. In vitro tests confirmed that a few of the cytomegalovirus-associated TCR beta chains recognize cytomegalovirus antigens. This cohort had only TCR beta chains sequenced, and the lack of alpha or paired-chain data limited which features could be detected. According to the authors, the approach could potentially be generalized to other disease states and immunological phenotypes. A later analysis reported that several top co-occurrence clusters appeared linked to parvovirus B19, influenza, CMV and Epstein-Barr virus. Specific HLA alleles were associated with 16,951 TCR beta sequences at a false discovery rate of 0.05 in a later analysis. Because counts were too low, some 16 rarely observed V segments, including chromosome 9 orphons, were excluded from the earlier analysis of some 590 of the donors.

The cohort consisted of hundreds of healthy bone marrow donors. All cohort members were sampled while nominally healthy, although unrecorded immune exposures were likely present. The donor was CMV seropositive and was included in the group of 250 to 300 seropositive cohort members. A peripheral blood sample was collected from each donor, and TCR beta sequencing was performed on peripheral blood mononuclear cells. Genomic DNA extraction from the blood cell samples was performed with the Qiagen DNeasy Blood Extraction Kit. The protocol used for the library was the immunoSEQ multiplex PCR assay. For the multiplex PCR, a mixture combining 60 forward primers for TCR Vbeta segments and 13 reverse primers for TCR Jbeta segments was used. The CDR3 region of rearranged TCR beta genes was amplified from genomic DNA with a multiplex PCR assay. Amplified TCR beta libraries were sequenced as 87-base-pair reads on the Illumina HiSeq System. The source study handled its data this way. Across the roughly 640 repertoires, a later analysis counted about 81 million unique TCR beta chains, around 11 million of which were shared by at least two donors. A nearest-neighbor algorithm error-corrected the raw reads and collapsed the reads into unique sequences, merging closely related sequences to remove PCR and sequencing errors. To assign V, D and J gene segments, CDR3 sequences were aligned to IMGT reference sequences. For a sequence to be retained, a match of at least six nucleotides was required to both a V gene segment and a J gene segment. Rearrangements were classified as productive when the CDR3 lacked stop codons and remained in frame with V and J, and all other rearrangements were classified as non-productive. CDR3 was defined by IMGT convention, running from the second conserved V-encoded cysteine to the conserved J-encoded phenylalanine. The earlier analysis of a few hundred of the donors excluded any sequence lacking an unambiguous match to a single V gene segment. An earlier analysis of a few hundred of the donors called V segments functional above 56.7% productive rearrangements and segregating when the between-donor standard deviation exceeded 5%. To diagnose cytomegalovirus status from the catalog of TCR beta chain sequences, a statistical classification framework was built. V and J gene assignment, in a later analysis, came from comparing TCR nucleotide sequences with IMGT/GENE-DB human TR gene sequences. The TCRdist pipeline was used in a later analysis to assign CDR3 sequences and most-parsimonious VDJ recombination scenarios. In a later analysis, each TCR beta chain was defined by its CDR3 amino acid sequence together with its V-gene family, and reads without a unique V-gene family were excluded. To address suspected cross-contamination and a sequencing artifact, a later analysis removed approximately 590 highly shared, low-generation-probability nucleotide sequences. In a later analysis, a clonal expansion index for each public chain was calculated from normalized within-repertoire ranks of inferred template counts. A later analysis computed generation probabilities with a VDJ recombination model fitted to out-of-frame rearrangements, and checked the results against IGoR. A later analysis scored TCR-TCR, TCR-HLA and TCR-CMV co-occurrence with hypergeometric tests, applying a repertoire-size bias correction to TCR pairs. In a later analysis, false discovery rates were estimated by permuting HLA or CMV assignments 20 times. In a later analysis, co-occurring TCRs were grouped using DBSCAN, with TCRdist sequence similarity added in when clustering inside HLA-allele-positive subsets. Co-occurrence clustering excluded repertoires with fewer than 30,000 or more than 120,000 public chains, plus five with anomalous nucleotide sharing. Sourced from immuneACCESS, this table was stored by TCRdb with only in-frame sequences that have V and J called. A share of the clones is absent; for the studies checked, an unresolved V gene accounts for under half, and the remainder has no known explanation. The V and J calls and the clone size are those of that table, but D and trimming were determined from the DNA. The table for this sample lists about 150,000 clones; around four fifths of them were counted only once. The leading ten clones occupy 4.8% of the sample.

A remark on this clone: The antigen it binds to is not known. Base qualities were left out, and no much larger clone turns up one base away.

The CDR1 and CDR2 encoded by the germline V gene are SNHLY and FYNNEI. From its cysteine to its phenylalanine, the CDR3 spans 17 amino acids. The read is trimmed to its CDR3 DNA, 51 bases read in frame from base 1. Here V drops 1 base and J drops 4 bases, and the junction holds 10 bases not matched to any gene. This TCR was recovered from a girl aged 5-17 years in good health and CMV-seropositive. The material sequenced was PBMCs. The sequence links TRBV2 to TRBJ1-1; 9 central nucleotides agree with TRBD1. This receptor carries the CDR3 CASSEEGQGIWGTEAFF. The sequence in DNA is TGTGCCAGCAGTGAAGAGGGACAGGGAATTTGGGGCACTGAAGCTTTCTTT.